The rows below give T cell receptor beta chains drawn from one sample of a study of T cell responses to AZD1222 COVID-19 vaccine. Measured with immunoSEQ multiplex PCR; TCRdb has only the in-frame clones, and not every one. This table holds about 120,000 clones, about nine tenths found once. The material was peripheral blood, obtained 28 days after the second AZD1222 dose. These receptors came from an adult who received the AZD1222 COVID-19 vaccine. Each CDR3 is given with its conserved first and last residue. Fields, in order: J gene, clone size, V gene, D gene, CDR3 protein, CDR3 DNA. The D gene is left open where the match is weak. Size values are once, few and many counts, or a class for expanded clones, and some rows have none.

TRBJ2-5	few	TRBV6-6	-	CASTPTPVETQYF	TGTGCCAGCACGCCGACCCCCGTGGAGACCCAGTACTTC
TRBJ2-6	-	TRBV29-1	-	CSVDRAGSGANVLTF	TGCAGCGTCGACAGGGCGGGGTCTGGGGCCAACGTCCTGACTTTC
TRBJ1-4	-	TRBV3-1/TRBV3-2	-	CASSQDGHNEKLFF	TGTGCCAGCAGCCAAGATGGACATAATGAAAAACTGTTTTTT
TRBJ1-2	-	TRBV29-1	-	CSAGRASDGYTF	TGCAGCGCTGGGAGGGCTTCGGATGGCTACACCTTC
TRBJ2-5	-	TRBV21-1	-	CASSTQRRGRETQYF	TGTGCCAGCAGCACCCAACGGAGGGGGCGAGAGACCCAGTACTTC
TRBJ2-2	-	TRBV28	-	CAIPGSGKGRTGELFF	TGTGCCATCCCCGGGTCGGGGAAAGGGCGCACCGGGGAGCTGTTTTTT
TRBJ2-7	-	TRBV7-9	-	CASSGETAPGYF	TGTGCCAGCAGCGGAGAGACAGCCCCAGGGTACTTC
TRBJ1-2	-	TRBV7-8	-	CASSLDRQNYGYTF	TGTGCCAGCAGCTTAGATAGACAGAACTATGGCTACACCTTC
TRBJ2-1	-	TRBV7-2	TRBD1	CASSLVSSGGEQFF	TGTGCCAGCAGCTTAGTCAGTTCAGGGGGCGAGCAGTTCTTC
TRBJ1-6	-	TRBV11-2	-	CASSNDRSRNSPLHF	TGTGCCAGCAGCAACGACAGGAGTCGGAATTCACCCCTCCACTTT
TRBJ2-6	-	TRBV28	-	CASSSRVRANVLTF	TGTGCCAGCAGTTCCCGGGTTCGGGCCAACGTCCTGACTTTC
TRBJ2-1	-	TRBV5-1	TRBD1	CASSLEGTAVNNEQFF	TGCGCCAGCAGCTTGGAAGGGACAGCGGTTAACAATGAGCAGTTCTTC
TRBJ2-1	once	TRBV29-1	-	CSVNLGLNEQFF	TGCAGCGTTAACTTAGGGTTGAATGAGCAGTTCTTC
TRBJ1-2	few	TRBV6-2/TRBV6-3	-	CASSYFQGPYGYTF	TGTGCCAGCAGTTACTTTCAGGGACCCTATGGCTACACCTTC
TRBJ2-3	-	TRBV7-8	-	CASSLVFSGTPQATDTQYF	TGTGCCAGCAGCTTAGTGTTTAGCGGAACCCCCCAAGCCACAGATACGCAGTATTTT
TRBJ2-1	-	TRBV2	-	CASTRDSHDEQFF	TGTGCCAGCACCAGGGACTCACATGATGAGCAGTTCTTC
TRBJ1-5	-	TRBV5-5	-	CASSLEASLQPQHF	TGTGCCAGCAGCTTGGAGGCCTCACTGCAGCCCCAGCATTTT
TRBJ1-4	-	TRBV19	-	CASSDAGRTNEKLFF	TGTGCCAGTAGTGATGCGGGACGGACTAATGAAAAACTGTTTTTT